This T cell receptor (beta chain) stems from a study of T-cell reconstitution after alpha-beta-depleted transplantation in children. With respect to this clonotype: Its target is unknown.

Study results and caveats: Reportedly, only several hundred clones from non-depleted graft cells drove alpha-beta T-cell counts at about two months. T-cell counts and diversity at one year post-transplant came mainly from newly produced T cells. The origin of high day-60 TCRbeta diversity in some patients lay in surviving recipient T cells and thymic progenitors.

The germline CDR1 and CDR2 sequences are SGHAT and FQNNGV. V lost 3 bases and J lost 4, with 18 bases in between. The CDR3 covers 16 residues. The authors prepared the TCRbeta library with unique molecular identifiers. MiXCR was run by TCRdb on the PCR reads, yielding one entry per CDR3 protein. The sample shows about a million distinct CDR3 sequences, 25% to 35% of them seen only once. This material consisted of PBMCs, mostly from graft donor cells, taken 360 days after TCRalphabeta/CD19-depleted stem cell transplant. This clonotype was obtained from a boy under two years old who had a stem cell transplant for SCID, so the T cells may come from the graft donor. The rearrangement joins TRBV11-2 to TRBJ1-1; TRBD1 is a possible D gene (5 bases). The CDR3 nucleotides read TGTGCCAGCAGCTTTTCCGTGTCAGGGACGGGCACTGAAGCTTTCTTT. It codes for CASSFSVSGTGTEAFF.